This note documents a single T cell receptor (beta chain) sequence. The antigen is unknown. CDR3 length equals 11 residues. CDR1 and CDR2 (germline): SEHNR, FQNEAQ (reference sequence). V shed 7 bases and J shed 5 bases, with 7 bases lying between them. The data stem from a study of shared clonotypes between healthy human individuals. Only Caucasian adults living in Nashville, Tennessee made up the donor group. The study separated CD4+ cells into CD45RA+ naive and CD45RA-negative memory subsets. Measured with immunoSEQ multiplex PCR; TCRdb has only the in-frame clones, and not every one. The sample carries 2.5 million or so clones, roughly 92% recorded once. Study results and caveats: The generation probabilities recorded for non-shared clonotypes fell below those of clonotypes shared by all four donors.

Specimen: naive CD4+ T cells sorted from blood. Subset of the sample: CD45RA+ positively selected. The sequence was obtained from a man aged 18 to 30 in good health. The V call is TRBV7-9, the J call TRBJ2-3; no clear D gene. This CDR3 is CASIFLDTQYF. In DNA, the CDR3 is TGTGCCAGCATATTTTTAGATACGCAGTATTTT.